These 30 T cell receptor beta chains originate from one sample sequenced in a study of cytomegalovirus exposure and HLA in healthy donors. PCR used 60 Vbeta primers and 13 Jbeta primers. Profiled with immunoSEQ multiplex PCR; TCRdb holds only in-frame clones, not every one. The repertoire consists of fewer than 250,000 clones, with roughly 77% occurring once and the leading ten covering around 1.5%. Sequences were obtained from PBMCs. All receptors come from a woman aged 50 to 60 in good health and CMV-seronegative.

J is TRBJ1-1 and V is TRBV7-9; the D is unclear. CDR1 is SEHNR and CDR2 is FQNEAQ in the germline V gene (reference sequence). The V gene lost 0 bases and the J gene lost 4 bases, with 3 bases spanning the gap. This CDR3 contains 12 residues. The CDR3 loop reads CASSLAGTEAFF. CDR3 nucleotides: TGTGCCAGCAGCTTAGCCGGCACTGAAGCTTTCTTT.

The CDR3 sequence is CASSIDQGRGPTKAFF. The CDR3 bases are TGTGCCAGTAGTATAGATCAGGGCAGGGGCCCCACCAAGGCTTTCTTT. V gene TRBV19 combines with J gene TRBJ1-1, with TRBD1 as a possible D gene (6 bases). The V gene lost 0 bases and the J gene lost 11 bases, with 22 bases spanning the gap. The CDR3 is made up of 16 amino acids. Germline V gene lookup returns CDR1 LNHDA and CDR2 SQIVND (reference sequence).

The rearrangement joins TRBV27 to TRBJ1-2; 8 bases map to TRBD1. Per germline, CDR1 MNHEY and CDR2 SMNVEV (reference sequence). CDR3 length: 13 amino acids. V shed 7 bases and J 7 bases; nucleotides not matched to a gene: 8. The CDR3, as DNA: TGTGCCAGCACCACGGGACAGGCGTCTGGCTACACCTTC. Protein product: CASTTGQASGYTF.

The genes are TRBV5-1 and TRBJ2-1, with 11 bases aligning to TRBD1. This CDR3 has 16 amino acids. Germline loops: CDR1 SGHRS, CDR2 YFSETQ. V shed 0 bases and J 9 bases; nucleotides not matched to a gene: 8. This chain's CDR3 is CASSLALGQGGGEQFF. The CDR3 DNA sequence: TGCGCCAGCAGCTTGGCCTTGGGACAGGGGGGCGGTGAGCAGTTCTTC.

As for this clone: An end of the junction does not agree with germline; a read error may underlie this. Additional DNA sequences in this sample encode the identical CDR3. The V and J genes are TRBV6-5 and TRBJ1-1; TRBD1 matches 8 bases. Per the germline V gene, CDR1 is MNHEY and CDR2 is SVGAGI. This CDR3 is 12 amino acids long. CDR3 sequence (DNA): TGCGCCAGCAGTTCGACAGGGGTAGGAGCTTTCTTT. This codes for CASSSTGVGAFF.

The chain uses TRBV19 and TRBJ1-1, with 7 bases identical to TRBD1. V was clipped by 7 bases and J by 4 bases; unmatched bases: 12. CDR1 LNHDA and CDR2 SQIVND come from the germline V gene (reference sequence). This CDR3 contains 15 residues. CDR3 nucleotide sequence: TGTGCCAGTACCCCGGGAGGGGGCCTAAGCACTGAAGCTTTCTTT. This encodes CASTPGGGLSTEAFF.

The J gene is TRBJ2-6, the V gene TRBV7-3, with D perhaps TRBD2 (7 bases). Trimming removed 3 bases at V and 4 bases at J, with 10 bases between. Germline V lookup: CDR1 SGHTA, CDR2 FQGTGA. The CDR3 is made up of 15 amino acids. The CDR3 DNA is TGTGCCAGCAGCTTGGGGGGGCGCGGGGCCAACGTCCTGACTTTC. Translating it yields CASSLGGRGANVLTF.

The V gene is TRBV6-5, the J gene TRBJ1-1; perhaps TRBD1 as D (5 bases). The CDR3 covers 15 residues. Germline CDR1 is MNHEY and CDR2 is SVGAGI. Trimming left V 2 bases short and J 12 bases short, with 22 bases between. CDR3 amino acids: CASSYGDRDSKRPFF. CDR3 coding DNA: TGTGCCAGCAGTTACGGGGACCGGGACTCTAAACGACCTTTCTTT.

CDR3 in amino acids: CASSLEFGSSYNEQFF. CDR3 nucleotides: TGTGCCAGCAGCTTAGAGTTCGGGAGCTCCTACAATGAGCAGTTCTTC. The chain combines TRBV13 with TRBJ2-1, with a possible D match to TRBD2 (6 bases). Looked up from germline, CDR1 is PRHDT and CDR2 is FYEKMQ (reference sequence). V was shortened by 1 base and J by 0 bases, with 10 bases between the two germline ends. The CDR3 runs to 16 residues.

The rearrangement uses TRBV6-6 and TRBJ2-7; no definite D call. Germline V gene lookup returns CDR1 MNHNY and CDR2 SVGAGI (reference sequence). V was pared by 6 bases and J by 6 bases, with 18 bases between. The CDR3 totals 14 residues. CDR3 DNA: TGTGCCAGCAGAATCGGGTCCAGCGCGGCCGAGCAGTACTTC. Translation gives CASRIGSSAAEQYF.

In this sample, this clone turned up once. This sequence joins TRBV5-4 and TRBJ2-7, with 8 nucleotides matching TRBD1. Per germline, CDR1 SGHNT and CDR2 YYREEE (reference sequence). The V and J ends lost 4 bases and 9 bases, in that order; junction bases with no gene match: 6. The CDR3 contains 12 residues. The CDR3 DNA follows: TGTGCCAGCAGCGCGGACAGGGCTACGCAGTACTTC. This gives the protein CASSADRATQYF.

CDR3 sequence reads: CASSFGRTGTYEQYF. CDR3 in DNA: TGTGCCAGCAGCTTTGGGAGGACAGGGACCTACGAGCAGTACTTC. The genes are TRBV7-9 and TRBJ2-7, with TRBD1 identical over 8 bases. V dropped 3 bases and J dropped 2; count of bases not matched to a gene: 6. Germline assignment: CDR1 SEHNR and CDR2 FQNEAQ (reference sequence). CDR3 size: 15 residues.

The chain is built from TRBV5-1 and TRBJ1-5; D possibly corresponds to TRBD1 (5 bases). V lost 1 base, J lost 3 bases, and 14 bases lay in between. Germline values: CDR1 SGHRS, CDR2 YFSETQ. The CDR3 is 16 residues long. DNA of the CDR3: TGCGCCAGCAGCTTGAATGGGGGGAACGACAATCAGCCCCAGCATTTT. This translates into CASSLNGGNDNQPQHF.

The genes are TRBV5-6 and TRBJ2-3, with a possible D match to TRBD1 (6 bases). Germline loops: CDR1 SGHDT, CDR2 YYEEEE. V gave up 1 base and J gave up 2 bases, with 8 bases separating them. The CDR3 extends over 14 amino acids. For the CDR3, the DNA is TGTGCCAGCAGCTTGTACAGGGCCACAGATACGCAGTATTTT. Translation gives CASSLYRATDTQYF.

This rearrangement joins TRBV28 to TRBJ1-1; TRBD1 might be the D (6 bases). V dropped 3 bases and J dropped 11 bases, with 19 bases sitting between them. Germline CDR1 MDHEN, CDR2 SYDVKM. The CDR3 loop spans 14 amino acids. Written as DNA, the CDR3 is TGTGCCAGCAGTTTTCCGACAGGCCCCGGAAGGGCTTTCTTT. Translating it yields CASSFPTGPGRAFF.

The chain combines TRBV10-3 with TRBJ2-3; 10 bases line up with TRBD2. Germline CDR1 ENHRY, CDR2 SYGVKD. The CDR3 extends over 18 amino acids. V was pared by 4 bases and J by 4 bases, with 14 bases of the junction left unmatched. The CDR3 sequence: CAISGEASGGGLSDTQYF. The CDR3 DNA follows: TGTGCCATCAGTGGAGAGGCTAGCGGGGGTGGTTTGTCAGATACGCAGTATTTT.

The chain combines TRBV19 with TRBJ1-5; D ambiguous. Germline V gives CDR1 LNHDA, CDR2 SQIVND (reference sequence). This CDR3 is built from 14 residues. V was pared by 1 base and J by 1 base, with 5 bases between. CDR3 sequence reads: CASSIVVSNQPQHF. The CDR3 bases are TGTGCCAGTAGTATAGTAGTAAGCAATCAGCCCCAGCATTTT. Together with reference TRBV19 and TRBJ1-5, the CDR3 gives the full variable domain: DGGITQSPKYLFRKEGQNVTLSCEQNLNHDAMYWYRQDPGQGLRLIYYSQIVNDFQKGDIAEGYSVSREKKESFPLTVTSAQKNPTAFYLCASSIVVSNQPQHFGDGTRLSIL.

This clone is a singleton in its sample. The V call is TRBV6-6, the J call TRBJ2-5; no clear D. CDR3 length: 12 residues. CDR1 is MNHNY and CDR2 is SVGAGI in the germline V gene (reference sequence). V was shortened by 4 bases and J by 5 bases, with 8 bases between the two germline ends. CDR3 sequence: CASSSSVETQYF. Written as DNA, the CDR3 is TGTGCCAGCAGTTCGTCCGTGGAGACCCAGTACTTC.

The V call is TRBV27, the J call TRBJ1-4, with a possible D match to TRBD1 (6 bases). The CDR3 is 14 residues long. In germline, CDR1 is MNHEY, CDR2 SMNVEV (reference sequence). Trimming cost V 4 bases and J 8 bases, with 14 bases left between them. The CDR3 coding sequence is TGTGCCAGCAGTTGGGGCGGGGGGGGCGAAAAACTGTTTTTT. It encodes CASSWGGGGEKLFF.

This rearrangement joins TRBV30 to TRBJ2-5; TRBD1 aligns across 8 bases. CDR3 length: 14 residues. In germline, CDR1 is GTSNPN, CDR2 SVGIG (reference sequence). J gave up 4 bases and V 3 bases, and 7 bases lay outside the gene matches. The CDR3 coding sequence is TGTGCCTGGAGAGCCCCTGGGACAGGAGAGACCCAGTACTTC. It is translated as CAWRAPGTGETQYF.

The chain is built from TRBV27 and TRBJ2-3; D call uncertain. Germline lookup yields CDR1 MNHEY and CDR2 SMNVEV (reference sequence). There are 17 residues in the CDR3. V dropped 2 bases and J dropped 0 bases, with 15 bases sitting between them. CDR3 coding DNA: TGTGCCAGCAGTTTAAGGTTTAGGCTGGGCAGCACAGATACGCAGTATTTT. It encodes CASSLRFRLGSTDTQYF.

This clone occurred a few times. The chain has TRBV5-1 and TRBJ2-2; TRBD1 might be the D (5 bases). The V and J ends lost 2 bases and 1 base respectively, with 15 bases between them. Per germline, CDR1 SGHRS and CDR2 YFSETQ. The CDR3 covers 17 residues. The CDR3 reads CASSFRARGLNTGELFF. CDR3 nucleotide sequence: TGCGCCAGCAGCTTCAGGGCAAGGGGATTGAACACCGGGGAGCTGTTTTTT.

The rearrangement uses TRBV6-5 and TRBJ1-2; D ambiguous. The CDR3 runs to 15 residues. V was pared by 2 bases and J by 4 bases, with 14 bases between. Germline lookup yields CDR1 MNHEY and CDR2 SVGAGI. The CDR3, as DNA: TGTGCCAGCAGTTACGTCAACAGCCTGAGCTATGGCTACACCTTC. Amino acids: CASSYVNSLSYGYTF.

The chain is built from TRBV25-1 and TRBJ2-7; TRBD2 matches 11 bases. In germline, CDR1 is MGHDK, CDR2 SYGVNS. The CDR3 spans 17 residues. The ends lost 2 bases at V and 6 bases at J; junction bases unmatched: 12. Here the CDR3 DNA reads TGTGCCAGCAGTGAAAACCCTCCTAGCGGGAGGAATTGCGAGCAGTACTTC. Its protein product is CASSENPPSGRNCEQYF.

The genes are TRBV6-5 and TRBJ2-7; the match to TRBD2 covers 10 bases. This CDR3 spans 14 amino acids. Unmatched junction bases numbered 11, after V lost 9 bases and J lost 6 bases. The germline CDR1 and CDR2 sequences are MNHEY and SVGAGI. The CDR3: CASSEAGGLGEQYF. CDR3 DNA sequence: TGTGCCAGTTCGGAAGCGGGAGGGCTGGGCGAGCAGTACTTC.

In its sample, this clone was seen a few times. V and J are TRBV5-1 and TRBJ1-1, with a possible D match to TRBD1 (5 bases). The V and J ends lost 1 base and 4 bases respectively, with 11 bases between them. Germline lookup yields CDR1 SGHRS and CDR2 YFSETQ. The CDR3 covers 14 residues. For the CDR3, the DNA is TGCGCCAGCAGCTTGCAGGGTTCGGTCACTGAAGCTTTCTTT. Translated: CASSLQGSVTEAFF. Based on the CDR3 plus reference TRBV5-1 and TRBJ1-1, the full variable domain is KAGVTQTPRYLIKTRGQQVTLSCSPISGHRSVSWYQQTPGQGLQFLFEYFSETQRNKGNFPGRFSGRQFSNSRSEMNVSTLELGDSALYLCASSLQGSVTEAFFGQGTRLTVV.

The V gene is TRBV2, the J gene TRBJ2-7, with TRBD1 matching 12 bases. J lost 3 bases, V lost 8 bases, and 5 bases had no gene match. Germline CDR1 SNHLY, CDR2 FYNNEI. The CDR3 runs 14 residues. The CDR3 region is CASSRDRGLYEQYF. The CDR3 coding sequence is TGTGCCAGCTCCCGGGACAGGGGGCTCTACGAGCAGTACTTC.

The gene calls are TRBV28 and TRBJ1-2, with TRBD1 matching 8 bases. The CDR3 extends over 13 amino acids. Germline CDR1 and CDR2: MDHEN and SYDVKM. Trimming at V came to 9 bases and at J to 4 bases, leaving 7 bases not matched to a gene. The CDR3 DNA reads as TGTGCCAGTCATCAGGGGGCCCGCTATGGCTACACCTTC. Amino acid sequence: CASHQGARYGYTF.

This clone was found many times. The CDR3 sequence is CASSLDRLLTDTQYF. CDR3 in DNA: TGCGCCAGCAGCTTGGACAGGCTTCTCACAGATACGCAGTATTTT. This chain uses TRBV5-1 with TRBJ2-3, with D possibly TRBD1 on 5 matching bases. Looked up from germline, CDR1 is SGHRS and CDR2 is YFSETQ. Trimming left V 0 bases short and J 2 bases short, with 10 bases between. This CDR3 is built from 15 residues.

V and J are TRBV9 and TRBJ1-1; perhaps TRBD1 as D (5 bases). CDR3 length equals 15 residues. The V and J ends lost 2 bases and 0 bases respectively, with 11 bases between them. The V gene's germline CDR1 is SGDLS and CDR2 YYNGEE. In DNA form, the CDR3 reads TGTGCCAGCAGCGTTTTGACAGCTATGAACACTGAAGCTTTCTTT. It is translated as CASSVLTAMNTEAFF.